This TCR beta chain comes out of a study of T cell responses to AZD1222 COVID-19 vaccine. Study conclusions and caveats: Females made up more of the donors, who were largely white British, and clonal diversity may have come out too low.

The protocol was immunoSEQ multiplex PCR, while the TCRdb copy is restricted to in-frame clones and leaves out a portion. The sample holds over 150,000 clones; roughly nine tenths are singletons and the top ten take around 2.9%. Details on this clone: Antigen unknown.

The CDR3 spans 13 residues. V was cut by 5 bases and J by 4 bases, with 11 bases left in between. Germline values: CDR1 SGHAT, CDR2 FQNNGV. This receptor was identified in an adult in good health. This rearrangement joins TRBV11-2 to TRBJ1-2; unclear D gene. Here the sequenced sample was peripheral blood, taken on day 0 of AZD1222 vaccination. CDR3 residues: CASSPTGLYGYTF. The CDR3 nucleotides read TGTGCCAGCAGCCCGACGGGTCTCTATGGCTACACCTTC.